The clone carrying this TCR beta chain has only a few counts. Antigen specificity is unknown. RNA transcripts yielded amplified TCR beta CDR3 regions. The HTBI primer set was used in a first-round RT-PCR of the TCR CDR3. Each CDR3 protein gets one entry after TCRdb re-called the multiplex PCR reads with MiXCR. In the table there are about 460,000 distinct CDR3 sequences, roughly 22% of which are singletons. The CDR3 consists of 18 residues. Between the trimmed V and J ends, which lost 1 base and 5 bases, there was a span of 21 bases. Per germline, CDR1 SGHKS and CDR2 YYEKEE (reference sequence). The entry originates in a study of T cells in Graves' hyperthyroidism and ophthalmopathy. Study results and limitations: Blood also carried most thyroid clonotypes expanded above 0.001.

This chain connects TRBV5-5 to TRBJ2-2; no clear D gene. The TCR comes from a woman aged 70-85 years with Graves' ophthalmopathy. Sequencing was carried out using blood. For the CDR3, the DNA is TGTGCCAGCAGCTTGTCCCCTCTGGTCAGACCAAGGACCGGGGAGCTGTTTTTT. Translating gives CASSLSPLVRPRTGELFF.